These 21 T cell receptor beta chains were all obtained from the same sample, sequenced in a study of T cell responses to AZD1222 COVID-19 vaccine (dated by TCRdb to the early 2020s). The library was produced with the immunoSEQ multiplex PCR assay. In its TCRdb copy, this immuneACCESS table keeps in-frame sequences only and misses some clones. Where compared with another copy, unresolved V genes explain less than half of these, and the others have no known cause. This sample lists 70,000 to 95,000 clones; roughly 90% were detected once. The ten largest clones represent over 1.2% of the sample. The time point label on this specimen signifies: about 28 days (+/-7) after the second vaccine dose. This specimen was peripheral blood, taken 28 days after the second AZD1222 dose. The receptors originated from an adult who received the AZD1222 COVID-19 vaccine.

The chain employs TRBV4-3 and TRBJ1-1; D unresolved. The germline V gene has CDR1 LGHNA and CDR2 YSLEER. With 0 bases removed from V and 0 bases from J, the gap between germline ends came to 8 bases. The CDR3 is made up of 15 amino acids. The CDR3 is CASSQESGLNTEAFF. For the CDR3, the DNA is TGCGCCAGCAGCCAAGAGAGCGGGTTGAACACTGAAGCTTTCTTT.

This chain connects TRBV6-7 to TRBJ1-1, with 9 bases lining up with TRBD1. TRBV6-7 is reported as an ORF; its role is uncertain. The CDR3 contains 16 residues. V dropped 4 bases and J dropped 3; count of bases not matched to a gene: 9. CDR3 DNA: TGTGCCAGCAGTTTCCCCACCGGACAGGGGCACACTGAAGCTTTCTTT. This translates into CASSFPTGQGHTEAFF.

V usage is TRBV6-5 and J usage is TRBJ1-6; D is uncertain. This CDR3 spans 15 amino acids. V lost 0 bases to trimming and J lost 5 bases, with 8 bases between them. CDR1 is MNHEY, CDR2 SVGAGI, per germline. The CDR3 sequence is CASSYSSQDNSPLHF. The CDR3 coding sequence is TGTGCCAGCAGTTACTCGAGTCAGGATAATTCACCCCTCCACTTT.

This chain links TRBV28 with TRBJ2-5; 9 bases agree with TRBD1. Germline assignment: CDR1 MDHEN and CDR2 SYDVKM. V trimming: 4 bases; J trimming: 2 bases; junction bases outside the gene matches: 14. The CDR3 runs to 18 residues. CDR3 in DNA: TGTGCCAGCAGTTCCCCCGGGACAGGGATGGAGGAGCAAGAGACCCAGTACTTC. It specifies CASSSPGTGMEEQETQYF.

V is TRBV2 and J is TRBJ2-3; D unresolved. There are 12 residues in the CDR3. The germline V gene has CDR1 SNHLY and CDR2 FYNNEI. V lost 8 bases and J lost 0, with 6 bases in between. Here the CDR3 reads CASRTSTDTQYF. CDR3 nucleotides: TGTGCCAGCCGCACTAGCACAGATACGCAGTATTTT. The complete variable domain, with remaining parts taken from reference TRBV2 and TRBJ2-3, reads EPEVTQTPSHQVTQMGQEVILRCVPISNHLYFYWYRQILGQKVEFLVSFYNNEISEKSEIFDDQFSVERPDGSNFTLKIRSTKLEDSAMYFCASRTSTDTQYFGPGTRLTVL.

This chain joins TRBV28 and TRBJ2-2; 10 bases map to TRBD1. This CDR3 is 15 amino acids long. Germline trimming cut 7 bases from V and 7 bases from J; bases unmatched to any gene: 9. Germline lookup yields CDR1 MDHEN and CDR2 SYDVKM. CDR3 sequence (DNA): TGTGCCAGCATTAAGGGACAGGGGTTGAGCGGGGAGCTGTTTTTT. It encodes CASIKGQGLSGELFF.

The chain uses TRBV7-2 and TRBJ1-5; the D is unclear. This CDR3 spans 13 amino acids. V lost 0 bases to trimming and J lost 7 bases, with 7 bases between them. CDR1 and CDR2 (germline): SGHTA, FQGNSA. The CDR3 sequence: CASSLAGPQPQHF. Here the CDR3 DNA reads TGTGCCAGCAGCTTAGCAGGGCCCCAGCCCCAGCATTTT.

This clone appeared once. CDR3 bases: TGCAGCGTTGGGTCACAGGGGTATGAAAAACTGTTTTTT. Translation gives CSVGSQGYEKLFF. J is TRBJ1-4 and V is TRBV29-1; 7 bases are shared with TRBD1. The trim removed 4 bases at V and 6 bases at J, leaving 5 bases unmatched. The CDR3 spans 13 residues. CDR1 and CDR2 (germline): SQVTM, ANQGSEA.

The gene calls are TRBV7-2 and TRBJ1-1; D is undetermined. This CDR3 region has 13 residues. Germline V gene lookup returns CDR1 SGHTA and CDR2 FQGNSA. V lost 5 bases and J 2 bases, leaving 9 bases between the germline ends. The CDR3, as DNA: TGTGCCAGCAGCCCAGGACCTAACACTGAAGCTTTCTTT. Its protein product is CASSPGPNTEAFF.

This rearrangement joins TRBV27 to TRBJ2-3; 11 nucleotides agree with TRBD1. The CDR3 sequence is 17 residues long. The germline V gene has CDR1 MNHEY and CDR2 SMNVEV (reference sequence). V shed 0 bases and J 2 bases; nucleotides not matched to a gene: 4. CDR3 nucleotides: TGTGCCAGCAGTTTATCTGAGGGACAGGGGGTCACAGATACGCAGTATTTT. This encodes CASSLSEGQGVTDTQYF.

The chain recombines TRBV30 with TRBJ2-7, with D uncertain. Trimming stripped 4 bases from V and 2 bases from J, with 21 bases between. CDR1 and CDR2 from the germline V gene are GTSNPN and SVGIG (reference sequence). The CDR3 runs to 16 residues. Here the CDR3 DNA reads TGTGCCTGGACCCCCGGATCCTCCCTACCGGCCTACGAGCAGTACTTC. It codes for CAWTPGSSLPAYEQYF.

The chain combines TRBV7-9 with TRBJ2-3; TRBD1 agrees at 8 bases. CDR1 and CDR2 from the germline V gene are SEHNR and FQNEAQ (reference sequence). The CDR3 is made up of 15 amino acids. V was pared by 5 bases and J by 2 bases, with 6 bases of the junction left unmatched. The CDR3 sequence: CASSGDRWHTDTQYF. CDR3 DNA sequence: TGTGCCAGCAGCGGGGACAGGTGGCACACAGATACGCAGTATTTT.

This chain links TRBV19 with TRBJ1-1; tentative D call: TRBD1 (5 bases). The CDR3 loop spans 14 amino acids. Looked up from germline, CDR1 is LNHDA and CDR2 is SQIVND (reference sequence). The V end was cut by 3 bases, the J end by 0 bases, with 8 bases between. CDR3 loop: CASSIAGLNTEAFF. The CDR3 DNA follows: TGTGCCAGTAGTATTGCAGGGCTGAACACTGAAGCTTTCTTT. The whole variable domain, filled in from reference TRBV19 and TRBJ1-1, reads DGGITQSPKYLFRKEGQNVTLSCEQNLNHDAMYWYRQDPGQGLRLIYYSQIVNDFQKGDIAEGYSVSREKKESFPLTVTSAQKNPTAFYLCASSIAGLNTEAFFGQGTRLTVV.

The chain links TRBV5-8 to TRBJ1-1, with TRBD1 as a possible D gene (5 bases). The CDR3 runs to 14 residues. V gave up 3 bases and J gave up 1 base, with 10 bases separating them. Germline V gene lookup returns CDR1 SGHTS and CDR2 YDEGEE. The chain's CDR3 is CASSYGDRNTEAFF. The CDR3 DNA sequence: TGTGCCAGCAGCTACGGGGACCGGAACACTGAAGCTTTCTTT.

The chain employs TRBV6-1 and TRBJ2-7, with D possibly matching TRBD2 (6 bases). The CDR3 has 17 amino acids. Trimming stripped 0 bases from V and 3 bases from J, with 18 bases between. Germline-derived CDR1 and CDR2 are MNHNS and SASEGT. CDR3 bases: TGTGCCAGCAGTGAAGCAAGGAGTCCTACGCGGGACTACGAGCAGTACTTC. It specifies CASSEARSPTRDYEQYF.

The CDR3 loop reads CASSQKTGGRTEAFF. DNA of the CDR3: TGTGCCAGCAGCCAGAAAACAGGGGGCCGCACTGAAGCTTTCTTT. This sequence joins TRBV3-1 (or the pseudogene TRBV3-2) and TRBJ1-1; 9 bases map to TRBD1. The CDR3 has 15 amino acids. Germline loops: CDR1 LGHDT, CDR2 YNNKEL (reference sequence). With 3 bases clipped from V and 4 bases from J, the junction kept 6 bases outside the gene matches.

The sample holds one count of this clone. Written as DNA, the CDR3 is TGTGCCAGCAGCTTAGATCGACAGCTTAATCTAATGAACACTGAAGCTTTCTTT. This gives the protein CASSLDRQLNLMNTEAFF. The chain is built from TRBV7-9 and TRBJ1-1, with D possibly matching TRBD1 (5 bases). This CDR3 comprises 18 residues. Germline V gene data show CDR1 as SEHNR and CDR2 as FQNEAQ (reference sequence). The ends were cut back, 1 base at V and 0 bases at J, with 18 bases in the middle.

V gene TRBV6-5 combines with J gene TRBJ2-1, with D possibly matching TRBD1 (5 bases). Trimming shortened V by 4 bases and J by 10 bases, and 23 bases separated the two germline ends. CDR3 length: 16 amino acids. Germline CDR1 and CDR2: MNHEY and SVGAGI. CDR3 region: CASSLRVGQTPGEQFF. CDR3 bases: TGTGCCAGCAGTTTAAGGGTGGGGCAGACACCCGGGGAGCAGTTCTTC.

This sequence joins TRBV24-1 and TRBJ1-5; 10 bases fit TRBD1. The V gene's germline CDR1 is KGHDR and CDR2 SFDVKD. The junction had 8 bases not matched to a gene; V was cut back by 4 bases and J by 3 bases. The CDR3 consists of 17 residues. The chain's CDR3 is CATSELWDRGPNQPQHF. The CDR3 DNA reads TGTGCCACCAGTGAGCTCTGGGACAGGGGCCCCAATCAGCCCCAGCATTTT.

The gene calls are TRBV24-1 and TRBJ1-1, with D possibly TRBD1 on 6 matching bases. The CDR3 runs to 12 residues. The ends were cut back, 9 bases at V and 5 bases at J, with 12 bases in the middle. CDR1 is KGHDR, CDR2 SFDVKD, per germline. The DNA for the CDR3 is TGTGCCACCGGCAGGGGAGGAACTGAAGCTTTCTTT. This encodes CATGRGGTEAFF.

The chain links TRBV5-1 to TRBJ2-7, with 8 bases lining up with TRBD1. The V gene's germline CDR1 is SGHRS and CDR2 YFSETQ. The CDR3 covers 13 residues. Losses at the gene ends were 7 bases for V and 6 bases for J; bases not matched to a gene: 9. The CDR3 reads CASGQGIKGEQYF. In DNA, the CDR3 is TGCGCCAGCGGACAGGGAATTAAGGGCGAGCAGTACTTC.